The rows below give T cell receptor beta chains drawn from one sample of a study of TIL therapy for anti-PD-1-resistant metastatic lung cancer. Sequencing was performed with immunoSEQ multiplex PCR; in TCRdb, only in-frame clones are kept and a portion is missing. The data hold about 60,000 clones, with about two thirds observed a single time. Here the sequenced sample was blood, taken at baseline. The source of these receptors is a person aged 25-80 years with non-small cell lung cancer. Both conserved end residues are part of each CDR3. D genes are given only for firm matches. Size is omitted from some rows. Given values are once, few, many or a class for expanded clones.

D: NA
J: TRBJ2-1
V: TRBV11-3
size: NA
DNA: TGTGCCAGCAGCCCCTCGGGCCTAGTCAATGAGCAGTTCTTC
CDR3: CASSPSGLVNEQFF

D: NA
J: TRBJ2-7
V: TRBV28
size: NA
DNA: TGTGCCAGCACCCCGGACTGGAATACCTACGAGCAGTACTTC
CDR3: CASTPDWNTYEQYF

D: TRBD1
J: TRBJ1-4
V: TRBV11-2
size: NA
DNA: TGTGCCAGCAGCCCTCGCGGGACAGGGGAGGAAAAACTGTTTTTT
CDR3: CASSPRGTGEEKLFF

D: NA
J: TRBJ2-1
V: TRBV7-8
size: NA
DNA: TGTGCCAGCAGCTTAGGACCGGGAGAGGGGGATGAGCAGTTCTTC
CDR3: CASSLGPGEGDEQFF

D: NA
J: TRBJ1-2
V: TRBV6-1
size: NA
DNA: TGTGCCAGCAAGCAGGGCCCCGCTTTTGGTGGCTACACCTTC
CDR3: CASKQGPAFGGYTF

D: NA
J: TRBJ2-5
V: TRBV11-3
size: NA
DNA: TGTGCCAGCAGCTTAGAGTGGACCTCTGACCAAGAGACCCAGTACTTC
CDR3: CASSLEWTSDQETQYF

D: NA
J: TRBJ1-1
V: TRBV6-8
size: NA
DNA: TGTGCCAGCAGTCCCCGGGGGGGGGTTGAAGCTTTCTTT
CDR3: CASSPRGGVEAFF

D: NA
J: TRBJ2-1
V: TRBV7-3
size: NA
DNA: TGTGCCAGCAGCTTAGGTCCGGACAATGAGCAGTTCTTC
CDR3: CASSLGPDNEQFF

D: NA
J: TRBJ2-3
V: TRBV7-8
size: NA
DNA: TGTGCCAGCAGCCAAACGGCAGATACGCAGTATTTT
CDR3: CASSQTADTQYF

D: TRBD2
J: TRBJ2-3
V: TRBV10-1
size: once
DNA: TGCGCCAGCAGTGAGCTAGCGGGGTCCGATACGCAGTATTTT
CDR3: CASSELAGSDTQYF

D: NA
J: TRBJ1-2
V: TRBV2
size: few
DNA: TGTGCCAGCGGGAAGGACTCTCAGCTCAACTATGGCTACACCTTC
CDR3: CASGKDSQLNYGYTF

D: TRBD2
J: TRBJ2-1
V: TRBV7-9
size: NA
DNA: TGTGCCAGCAGCTTGCGGGAGGGCAATGAGCAGTTCTTC
CDR3: CASSLREGNEQFF

D: TRBD2
J: TRBJ2-1
V: TRBV5-1
size: NA
DNA: TGCGCCAGCAGCCTCCTGACTAGCGGGCGAAATGAGCAGTTCTTC
CDR3: CASSLLTSGRNEQFF

D: NA
J: TRBJ2-7
V: TRBV5-6
size: NA
DNA: TGTGCCAGCAGCTTGGGATTTCCAAGCTCCTACGAGCAGTACTTC
CDR3: CASSLGFPSSYEQYF

D: NA
J: TRBJ1-1
V: TRBV9
size: NA
DNA: TGTGCCAGCAGCGACGGGAGGCGCACTGAAGCTTTCTTT
CDR3: CASSDGRRTEAFF

D: TRBD1
J: TRBJ1-2
V: TRBV6-5
size: medium-sized
DNA: TGTGCCAGCAGTTACGGGACAGGGGGGTATGGCTACACCTTC
CDR3: CASSYGTGGYGYTF

D: TRBD1
J: TRBJ1-6
V: TRBV27
size: NA
DNA: TGTGCCAGCAGTGCTTTGGGACAGGGAGGGTCACCCCTCCACTTT
CDR3: CASSALGQGGSPLHF

D: NA
J: TRBJ1-4
V: TRBV15
size: NA
DNA: TGTGCCACCAGCCCCCATAATAAGGGGATGGGGGAAAAACTGTTTTTT
CDR3: CATSPHNKGMGEKLFF

D: NA
J: TRBJ2-7
V: TRBV6-1
size: NA
DNA: TGTGCCAGCAGTGAAAGGGGACAAACGACCGCCGAGCAGTACTTC
CDR3: CASSERGQTTAEQYF

D: TRBD1
J: TRBJ1-4
V: TRBV7-8
size: NA
DNA: TGTGCCAGCAGCTTAGGAGTGGACAGGGAAAAACTGTTTTTT
CDR3: CASSLGVDREKLFF

D: NA
J: TRBJ2-2
V: TRBV2
size: NA
DNA: TGTGCCAGCAGTTCGGGGGGCTTGGTGACCGGGGAGCTGTTTTTT
CDR3: CASSSGGLVTGELFF

D: NA
J: TRBJ1-3
V: TRBV28
size: NA
DNA: TGTGCCAGCAGCCCTGACTCGGTGACCATATATTTT
CDR3: CASSPDSVTIYF

D: NA
J: TRBJ2-7
V: TRBV7-8
size: NA
DNA: TGTGCCAGCAGCTTTTTTAGGGGGGGGGCCGTTCCCGAGCAGTACTTC
CDR3: CASSFFRGGAVPEQYF

D: TRBD2
J: TRBJ2-1
V: TRBV7-3
size: NA
DNA: TGTGCCAGCAGTCCGTTCGCGGGAGTATACAATGAGCAGTTCTTC
CDR3: CASSPFAGVYNEQFF

D: NA
J: TRBJ1-5
V: TRBV1
size: NA
DNA: TGCACCAGGGAAACGGGGGAGCCCCAGCATTTT
CDR3: CTRETGEPQHF

D: TRBD2
J: TRBJ2-2
V: TRBV11-3
size: NA
DNA: TGTGCCAGCAGCACTCGACTAGCGGACGGGGAGCTGTTTTTT
CDR3: CASSTRLADGELFF

D: NA
J: TRBJ2-7
V: TRBV6-6
size: once
DNA: TGTGCCAGCAGTCTCGGGGGCGGGAGATTGTACGAGCAGTACTTC
CDR3: CASSLGGGRLYEQYF